This T cell receptor beta chain was sequenced for a study of T cells after yellow fever vaccination. Across the whole study: It was SMART-Seq v4 Ultra Low Input that prepared the fractions with low cell numbers. Study observations and caveats: Abundant clonotypes from the bulk population could get into FACS-sorted repertoires as contaminants.

At least ten counts were recorded for this clonotype. The antigen is unknown. The ends were cut back, 2 bases at V and 2 bases at J, with 11 bases in the middle. The CDR3 loop spans 15 amino acids. CDR1 is MNHEY and CDR2 is SVGEGT in the germline V gene. Researchers made TCR cDNA using 5'RACE template switching, and this step added a universal primer site and UMIs. TCRdb re-derived calls from the 5' RACE reads in MiXCR, one entry per CDR3 protein. The sample has some 160,000 distinct CDR3 sequences, around 7% seen once. The chain recombines TRBV6-2 or TRBV6-3 with TRBJ2-3; TRBD1 might be the D (6 bases). The sample in question was CD4+ T cells sorted from PBMCs, obtained around 5 days after the first yellow fever vaccination. This sequence was found in a man between 18 and 35 years old who received the YFV17D yellow fever vaccine. The CDR3 spells CASSYNRDNTDTQYF. The CDR3 DNA reads as TGTGCCAGCAGTTACAACCGGGACAACACAGATACGCAGTATTTT.